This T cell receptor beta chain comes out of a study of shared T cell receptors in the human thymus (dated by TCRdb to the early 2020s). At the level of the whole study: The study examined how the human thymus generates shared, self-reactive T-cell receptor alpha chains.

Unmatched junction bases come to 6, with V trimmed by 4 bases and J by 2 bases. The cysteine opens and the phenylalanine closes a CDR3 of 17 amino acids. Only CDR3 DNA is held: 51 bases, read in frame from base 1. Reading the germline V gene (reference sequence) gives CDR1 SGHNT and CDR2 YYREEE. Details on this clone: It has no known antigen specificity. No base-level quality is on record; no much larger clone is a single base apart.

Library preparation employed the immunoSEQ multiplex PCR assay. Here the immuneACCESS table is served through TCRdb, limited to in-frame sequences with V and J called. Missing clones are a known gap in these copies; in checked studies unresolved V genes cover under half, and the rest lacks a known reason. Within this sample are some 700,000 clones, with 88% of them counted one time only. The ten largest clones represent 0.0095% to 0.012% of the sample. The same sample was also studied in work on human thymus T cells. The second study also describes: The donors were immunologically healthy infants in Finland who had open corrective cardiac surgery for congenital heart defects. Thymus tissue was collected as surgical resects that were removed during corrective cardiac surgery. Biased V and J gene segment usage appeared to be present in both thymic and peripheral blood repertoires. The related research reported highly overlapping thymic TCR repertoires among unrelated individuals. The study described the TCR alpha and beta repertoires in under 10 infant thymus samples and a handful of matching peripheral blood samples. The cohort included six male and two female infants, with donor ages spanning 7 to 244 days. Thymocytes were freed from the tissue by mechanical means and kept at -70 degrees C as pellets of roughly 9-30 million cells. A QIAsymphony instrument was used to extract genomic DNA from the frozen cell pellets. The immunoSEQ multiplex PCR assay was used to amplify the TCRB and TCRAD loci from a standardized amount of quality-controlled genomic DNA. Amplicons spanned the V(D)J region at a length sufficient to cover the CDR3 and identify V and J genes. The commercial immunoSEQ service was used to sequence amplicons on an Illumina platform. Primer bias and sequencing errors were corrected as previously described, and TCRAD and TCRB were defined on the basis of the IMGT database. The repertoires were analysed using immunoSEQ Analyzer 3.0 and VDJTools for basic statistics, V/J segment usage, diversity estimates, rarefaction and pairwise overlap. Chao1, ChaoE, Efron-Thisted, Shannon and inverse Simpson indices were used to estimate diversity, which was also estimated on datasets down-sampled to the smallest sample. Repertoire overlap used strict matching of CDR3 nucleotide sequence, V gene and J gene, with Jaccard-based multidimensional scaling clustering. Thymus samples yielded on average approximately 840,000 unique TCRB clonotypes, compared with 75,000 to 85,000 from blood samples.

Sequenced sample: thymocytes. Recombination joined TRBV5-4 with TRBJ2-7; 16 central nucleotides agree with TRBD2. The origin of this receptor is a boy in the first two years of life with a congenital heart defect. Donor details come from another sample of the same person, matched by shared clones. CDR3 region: CASSPGTSGRGTYEQYF. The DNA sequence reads TGTGCCAGCAGCCCGGGGACTAGCGGGAGGGGAACCTACGAGCAGTACTTC.